These T cell receptor beta chains were read from a single sample in a study of blood T cell repertoires in COVID-19. TCRdb keeps only in-frame clones here, not all; method: immunoSEQ multiplex PCR. The profile shows about 120,000 clones, roughly four fifths of them singletons. The sample taken for sequencing was peripheral blood. These receptors all stem from a human donor in a cohort sampled during active COVID-19. CDR3s include the opening cysteine and the closing phenylalanine or tryptophan. The D gene is left open where the match is weak. Only part of the rows carry a size: once, few, many, or a class if the clone is expanded.

TRBJ1-4 once TRBV9 NA CASSVSTTNEKLFF TGTGCCAGCAGCGTATCTACAACTAATGAAAAACTGTTTTTT
TRBJ1-1 NA TRBV3-1/TRBV3-2 TRBD1 CASSQSTGRSAFF TGTGCCAGCAGCCAATCGACAGGGCGGAGTGCTTTCTTT
TRBJ1-1 NA TRBV11-2 TRBD1 CASSLVVGRGQTEAFF TGTGCCAGCAGCTTAGTGGTGGGCAGGGGGCAAACTGAAGCTTTCTTT
TRBJ1-6 NA TRBV28 TRBD1 CASSKVPGQGNRALHF TGTGCCAGCAGTAAGGTGCCGGGACAGGGGAATCGGGCCCTCCACTTT
TRBJ1-1 NA TRBV5-1 TRBD1 CASSSRQGLNTEAFF TGCGCCAGCAGCTCTCGACAGGGATTGAACACTGAAGCTTTCTTT
TRBJ1-4 NA TRBV9 TRBD1 CASSVADRNNEKLFF TGTGCCAGCAGCGTAGCGGACAGGAATAATGAAAAACTGTTTTTT
TRBJ2-1 NA TRBV6-2/TRBV6-3 TRBD1 CASSSSNNRQGANEQFF TGTGCCAGCAGTTCCTCAAACAATAGGCAGGGGGCCAATGAGCAGTTCTTC
TRBJ2-7 NA TRBV27 TRBD1 CASSMAGGDYEQYF TGTGCCAGCAGTATGGCAGGGGGAGACTACGAGCAGTACTTC
TRBJ2-5 NA TRBV3-1/TRBV3-2 TRBD2 CASSQGTSGYQETQYF TGTGCCAGCAGCCAGGGGACTAGCGGGTACCAAGAGACCCAGTACTTC
TRBJ2-7 NA TRBV9 NA CASSVASGSYEQYF TGTGCCAGCAGCGTAGCATCCGGTTCCTACGAGCAGTACTTC
TRBJ1-6 NA TRBV7-9 NA CASSLSEFSPLHF TGTGCCAGCAGCTTATCCGAGTTTTCACCCCTCCACTTT
TRBJ2-2 few TRBV19 NA CASSIGQGSGELFF TGTGCCAGTAGTATAGGCCAGGGATCCGGGGAGCTGTTTTTT
TRBJ1-1 NA TRBV11-2 NA CASSLAGQSLNTEAFF TGTGCCAGCAGCTTAGCAGGACAGAGCCTGAACACTGAAGCTTTCTTT
TRBJ1-1 NA TRBV27 TRBD1 CASRITGGYTEAFF TGTGCCAGCAGAATAACAGGGGGTTACACTGAAGCTTTCTTT
TRBJ1-4 NA TRBV21-1 NA CASSKDRDIRGEKLFF TGTGCCAGCAGCAAGGATAGGGACATAAGGGGTGAAAAACTGTTTTTT
TRBJ1-4 few TRBV30 TRBD1 CAWSPGGQEKLFF TGTGCCTGGAGCCCAGGGGGTCAAGAAAAACTGTTTTTT
TRBJ1-4 few TRBV30 NA CAWSVPGTRGEKLFF TGTGCCTGGAGTGTACCGGGCACCCGAGGGGAAAAACTGTTTTTT
TRBJ1-1 NA TRBV28 NA CASTGTNRGTEAFF TGTGCCAGCACCGGGACAAATCGGGGCACTGAAGCTTTCTTT
TRBJ2-7 NA TRBV6-2/TRBV6-3 NA CASSSREFANEQYF TGTGCCAGCAGTTCCCGGGAGTTCGCCAACGAGCAGTACTTC
TRBJ1-5 NA TRBV5-8 NA CASSRDRDQPQHF TGTGCCAGCAGCCGAGACAGAGATCAGCCCCAGCATTTT
TRBJ2-6 NA TRBV5-6 TRBD1 CATRTGGSGANVLTF TGTGCCACCAGGACAGGGGGGAGTGGGGCCAACGTCCTGACTTTC
TRBJ2-3 NA TRBV2 TRBD2 CASSESGLASTDTQYF TGTGCCAGCAGTGAAAGCGGACTAGCGAGCACAGATACGCAGTATTTT
TRBJ2-5 NA TRBV9 NA CASSVTHSGETQYF TGTGCCAGCAGCGTAACCCACTCCGGGGAGACCCAGTACTTC
TRBJ2-7 NA TRBV6-5 TRBD1 CASSYGGQGPYEQYF TGTGCCAGCAGTTACGGGGGACAGGGACCCTACGAGCAGTACTTC
TRBJ2-5 NA TRBV6-1 NA CASSDGLYQETQYF TGTGCCAGCAGTGATGGACTGTACCAAGAGACCCAGTACTTC
TRBJ1-2 NA TRBV19 TRBD1 CASSTPTGSGYTF TGTGCCAGTAGTACCCCGACAGGGTCTGGCTACACCTTC
TRBJ2-7 NA TRBV27 TRBD1 CASSSRGYTYEQYF TGTGCCAGCAGTAGCAGGGGGTACACCTACGAGCAGTACTTC
TRBJ2-7 NA TRBV7-2 TRBD2 CASSLAASGTYEQYF TGTGCCAGCAGCTTAGCGGCTAGCGGCACCTACGAGCAGTACTTC
TRBJ1-2 NA TRBV24-1 NA CATSPMGRRYTF TGTGCCACCAGTCCCATGGGCAGACGCTACACCTTC
TRBJ1-3 NA TRBV15 NA CATSNRESGNTIYF TGTGCCACCAGCAACAGGGAATCCGGAAACACCATATATTTT
TRBJ1-2 NA TRBV6-4 TRBD1 CASSERTGHGYTF TGTGCCAGCAGTGAACGGACAGGGCATGGCTACACCTTC